This T cell receptor beta chain was obtained from a study of OX40 agonist ivuxolimab in advanced cancers. Study overall: A history of anti-PD-1, anti-PD-L1 or anti-CTLA-4 therapy was acceptable, and around 36% had some. Findings and limits, study-wide: Low normalized clonal expansion also occurred in some nonresponding patients. CD8+ T cells showed, on average, more clonal expansion than CD4+ cells.

To note about this clone: The target antigen is unknown.

Libraries were prepared by immunoSEQ multiplex PCR; TCRdb keeps only in-frame clonotypes and omits some of them. The table shows 20,000 to 25,000 clones, with about 89% occurring only once. The CDR3 spans 13 residues. The V gene lost 3 bases and the J gene lost 6 bases, with 9 bases spanning the gap. CDR1 SGHDT and CDR2 YYEEEE come from the germline V gene. This material consisted of CD4+ or CD8+ T cells sorted from blood, taken in a trial of the OX40 agonist ivuxolimab. The receptor's source is an adult with an advanced solid tumor such as melanoma, head and neck, liver or kidney cancer. This chain joins TRBV5-6 and TRBJ2-2; no definite D call. The chain's CDR3 is CASSSGGAGELFF. The DNA of the CDR3 is TGTGCCAGCAGCTCGGGTGGTGCCGGGGAGCTGTTTTTT.